A selection of T cell receptor beta chains follows, all from one sample in a study of T cell changes during pregnancy in multiple sclerosis. Profiling relied on immunoSEQ multiplex PCR, and the TCRdb table lists in-frame clones only, not all of them. This sample has tens of thousands of clones; 80% to 95% occur once, and the top ten carry around 0.45%. Sequenced material: CD4+ T cells from peripheral blood mononuclear cells, taken in the second trimester of pregnancy. Receptors originate from a female donor with multiple sclerosis, enrolled in a pregnancy study. The CDR3 runs from the conserved cysteine through the conserved F or W. The order of the fields is J gene, clone size, V gene, CDR3 protein. A clone size is listed for some rows: how often the clone was seen (once, few, many), or a class if it is expanded.

TRBJ1-5 . TRBV6-5 CASMSRENQPQHF
TRBJ2-2 . TRBV5-1 CASSSGQNTGELFF
TRBJ2-7 . TRBV7-2 CASSLEQEQYF
TRBJ2-7 . TRBV2 CASRRREQYF
TRBJ1-4 . TRBV7-3 CASSPTGGTNEKLFF
TRBJ1-2 . TRBV19 CASSKQGSYGYTF
TRBJ1-6 medium-sized TRBV5-1 CASSLQGTESPLHF
TRBJ2-4 . TRBV6-1 CASRQDAKNIQYF
TRBJ1-1 . TRBV30 CAWSVGGFVAFF
TRBJ2-1 . TRBV9 CASSVASGVLNEQFF
TRBJ2-5 . TRBV6-5 CASRGRAGGPETQYF
TRBJ1-5 once TRBV2 CASSGGQGNQPQHF
TRBJ2-2 . TRBV21-1 CASSKGDRGLIKDTGELFF
TRBJ2-1 . TRBV30 CAYGSLYNEQFF
TRBJ1-3 . TRBV18 CASSPQGVSGNTIYF
TRBJ2-1 . TRBV30 CAWSAGAGRKFF
TRBJ1-4 . TRBV5-1 CASSEAPTGLNEKLFF
TRBJ2-7 . TRBV12-5 CASGFYSYEQYF
TRBJ2-5 . TRBV5-6 CASSFSLKTQYF
TRBJ2-7 . TRBV13 CASSLNRGRYEQYF
TRBJ2-7 . TRBV4-3 CASSQAVGAHHEQYF
TRBJ1-1 once TRBV6-6 CASSETGGSPEAFF
TRBJ2-5 many TRBV14 CASSQENYRGFQETQYF
TRBJ1-4 . TRBV6-1 CASIQGQLNEKLFF
TRBJ1-5 once TRBV7-2 CASSLGGVGQPQHF
TRBJ2-3 . TRBV6-1 CASSGNPDTQYF
TRBJ2-2 . TRBV11-3 CASSSGLAGVLGELFF
TRBJ2-1 . TRBV7-2 CASSLKRGRQEQFF
TRBJ1-5 . TRBV7-9 CASSLGTGRHQPQHF
TRBJ2-1 once TRBV14 CASSQWSSNEQFF
TRBJ2-1 . TRBV7-8 CASSLAGPGLGSGEQFF